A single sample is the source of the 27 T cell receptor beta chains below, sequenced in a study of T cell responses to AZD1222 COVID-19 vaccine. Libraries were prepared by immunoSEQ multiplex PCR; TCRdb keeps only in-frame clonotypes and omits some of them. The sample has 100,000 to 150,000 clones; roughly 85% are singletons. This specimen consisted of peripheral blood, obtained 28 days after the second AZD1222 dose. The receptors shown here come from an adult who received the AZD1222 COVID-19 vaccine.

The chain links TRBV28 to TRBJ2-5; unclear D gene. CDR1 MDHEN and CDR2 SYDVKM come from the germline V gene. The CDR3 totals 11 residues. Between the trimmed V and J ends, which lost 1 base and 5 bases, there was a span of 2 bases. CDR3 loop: CASSLYETQYF. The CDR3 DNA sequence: TGTGCCAGCAGTTTATACGAGACCCAGTACTTC.

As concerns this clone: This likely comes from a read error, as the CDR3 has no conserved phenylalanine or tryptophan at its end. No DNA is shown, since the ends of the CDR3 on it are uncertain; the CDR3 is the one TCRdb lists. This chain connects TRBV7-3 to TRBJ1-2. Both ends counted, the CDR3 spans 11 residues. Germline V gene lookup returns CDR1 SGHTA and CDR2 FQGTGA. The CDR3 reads CASSLRPDRRG.

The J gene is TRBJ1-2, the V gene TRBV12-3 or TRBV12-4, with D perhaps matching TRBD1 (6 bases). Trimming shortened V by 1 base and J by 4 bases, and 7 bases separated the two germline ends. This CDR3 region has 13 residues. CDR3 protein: CASSLGQAYGYTF. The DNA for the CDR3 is TGTGCCAGCAGTTTAGGACAGGCCTATGGCTACACCTTC.

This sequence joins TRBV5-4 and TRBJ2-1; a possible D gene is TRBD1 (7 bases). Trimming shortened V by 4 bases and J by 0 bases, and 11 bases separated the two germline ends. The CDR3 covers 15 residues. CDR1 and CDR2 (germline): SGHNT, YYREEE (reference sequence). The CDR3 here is CASSAGQISYNEQFF. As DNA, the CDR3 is TGTGCCAGCAGCGCGGGACAGATCTCCTACAATGAGCAGTTCTTC.

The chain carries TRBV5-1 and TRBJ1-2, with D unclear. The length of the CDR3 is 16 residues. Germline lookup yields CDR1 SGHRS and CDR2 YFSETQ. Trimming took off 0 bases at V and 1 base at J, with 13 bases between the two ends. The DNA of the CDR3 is TGCGCCAGCAGCTTGGCCGTGGCGGCTGATAACTATGGCTACACCTTC. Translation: CASSLAVAADNYGYTF.

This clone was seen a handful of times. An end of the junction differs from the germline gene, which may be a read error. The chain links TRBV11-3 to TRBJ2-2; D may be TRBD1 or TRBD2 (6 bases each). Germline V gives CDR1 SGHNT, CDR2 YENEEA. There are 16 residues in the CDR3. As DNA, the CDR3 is TGTGCCAGCAGCCTAGATAGCAGGGGAGGCACCGGGGAGCTGTTTTTT. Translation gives CASSLDSRGGTGELFF.

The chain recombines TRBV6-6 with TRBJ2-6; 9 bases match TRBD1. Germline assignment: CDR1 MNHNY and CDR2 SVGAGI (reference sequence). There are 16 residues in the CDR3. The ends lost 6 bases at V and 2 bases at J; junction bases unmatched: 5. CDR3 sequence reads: CASRAGTGTGANVLTF. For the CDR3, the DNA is TGTGCCAGCAGGGCCGGGACAGGGACTGGGGCCAACGTCCTGACTTTC.

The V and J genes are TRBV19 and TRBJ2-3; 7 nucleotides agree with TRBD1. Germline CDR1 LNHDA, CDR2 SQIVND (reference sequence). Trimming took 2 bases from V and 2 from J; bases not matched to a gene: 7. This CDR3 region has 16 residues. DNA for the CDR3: TGTGCCAGTAGTATAAGTGGGACAGCTAACACAGATACGCAGTATTTT. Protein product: CASSISGTANTDTQYF.

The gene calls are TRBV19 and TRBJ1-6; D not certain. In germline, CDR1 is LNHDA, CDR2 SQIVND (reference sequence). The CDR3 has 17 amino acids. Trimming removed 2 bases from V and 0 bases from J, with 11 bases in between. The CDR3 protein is CASSINFLSSYNSPLHF. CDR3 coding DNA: TGTGCCAGTAGTATAAATTTCCTCAGCTCCTATAATTCACCCCTCCACTTT.

The CDR3 DNA sequence: TGTGCCATCAGTGAGTCGATAACAGGGGTTCAGCCCCAGCATTTT. Translation: CAISESITGVQPQHF. The chain employs TRBV10-3 and TRBJ1-5; 7 bases fit TRBD1. CDR3 length: 15 residues. V was clipped by 0 bases and J by 6 bases; unmatched bases: 5. Germline V gene lookup returns CDR1 ENHRY and CDR2 SYGVKD.

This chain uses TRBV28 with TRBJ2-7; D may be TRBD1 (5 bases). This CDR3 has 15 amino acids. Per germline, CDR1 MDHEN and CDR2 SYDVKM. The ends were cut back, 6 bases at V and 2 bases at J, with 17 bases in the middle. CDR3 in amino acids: CASSLRGWRAYEQYF. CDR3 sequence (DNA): TGTGCCAGCAGCCTAAGGGGTTGGAGAGCCTACGAGCAGTACTTC.

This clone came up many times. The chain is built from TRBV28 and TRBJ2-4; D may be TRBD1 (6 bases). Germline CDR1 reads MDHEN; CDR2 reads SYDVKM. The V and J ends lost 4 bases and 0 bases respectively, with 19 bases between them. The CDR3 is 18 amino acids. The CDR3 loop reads CASSSLFRQELAKNIQYF. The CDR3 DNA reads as TGTGCCAGCAGTTCCCTATTCAGACAGGAACTAGCCAAAAACATTCAGTACTTC.

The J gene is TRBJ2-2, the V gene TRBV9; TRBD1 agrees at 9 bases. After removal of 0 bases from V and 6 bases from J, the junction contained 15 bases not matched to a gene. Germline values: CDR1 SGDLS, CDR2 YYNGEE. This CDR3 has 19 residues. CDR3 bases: TGTGCCAGCAGCGTAGCTACCGGGGAACAGGGGGCAGGTGCCGGGGAGCTGTTTTTT. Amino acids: CASSVATGEQGAGAGELFF.

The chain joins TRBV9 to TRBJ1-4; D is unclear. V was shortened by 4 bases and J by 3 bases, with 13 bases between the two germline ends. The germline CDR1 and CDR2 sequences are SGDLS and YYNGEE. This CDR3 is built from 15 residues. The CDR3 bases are TGTGCCAGCAGCCCCCGCGGAAGTGCTAATGAAAAACTGTTTTTT. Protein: CASSPRGSANEKLFF.

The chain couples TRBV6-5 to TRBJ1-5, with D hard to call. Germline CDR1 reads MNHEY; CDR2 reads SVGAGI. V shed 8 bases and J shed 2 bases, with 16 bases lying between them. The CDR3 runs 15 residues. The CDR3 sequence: CASGLVLGGNQPQHF. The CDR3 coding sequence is TGTGCCAGCGGGCTTGTTCTGGGTGGCAATCAGCCCCAGCATTTT.

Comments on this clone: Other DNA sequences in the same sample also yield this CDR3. CDR3 nucleotides: TGCGCCAGCAGCCAAGGCGACTATGGCTACACCTTC. The encoded protein is CASSQGDYGYTF. J is TRBJ1-2 and V is TRBV4-1; D is undetermined. In germline, CDR1 is MGHRA, CDR2 YSYEKL. The CDR3 loop spans 12 amino acids. V lost 1 base and J 3 bases, leaving 3 bases between the germline ends.

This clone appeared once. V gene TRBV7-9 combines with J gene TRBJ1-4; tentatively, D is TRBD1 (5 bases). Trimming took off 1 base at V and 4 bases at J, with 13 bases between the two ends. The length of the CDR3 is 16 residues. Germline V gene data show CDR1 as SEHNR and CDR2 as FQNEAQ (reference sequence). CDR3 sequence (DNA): TGTGCCAGCAGCTTAGGGACGGACACTAATAATGAAAAACTGTTTTTT. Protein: CASSLGTDTNNEKLFF.

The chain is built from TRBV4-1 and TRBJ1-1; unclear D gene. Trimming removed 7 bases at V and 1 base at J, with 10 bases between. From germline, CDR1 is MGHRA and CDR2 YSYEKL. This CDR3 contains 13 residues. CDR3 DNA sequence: TGCGCCAGCAAGGTGCCGTCGAACACTGAAGCTTTCTTT. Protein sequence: CASKVPSNTEAFF.

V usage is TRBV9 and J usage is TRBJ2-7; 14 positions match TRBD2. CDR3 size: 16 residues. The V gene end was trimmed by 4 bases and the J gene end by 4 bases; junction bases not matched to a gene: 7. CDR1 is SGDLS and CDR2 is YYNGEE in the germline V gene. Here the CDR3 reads CASSPVGTSGGYEQYF. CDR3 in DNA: TGTGCCAGCAGCCCCGTTGGGACTAGCGGGGGATACGAGCAGTACTTC. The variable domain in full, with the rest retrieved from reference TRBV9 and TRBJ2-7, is DSGVTQTPKHLITATGQRVTLRCSPRSGDLSVYWYQQSLDQGLQFLIQYYNGEERAKGNILERFSAQQFPDLHSELNLSSLELGDSALYFCASSPVGTSGGYEQYFGPGTRLTVT.

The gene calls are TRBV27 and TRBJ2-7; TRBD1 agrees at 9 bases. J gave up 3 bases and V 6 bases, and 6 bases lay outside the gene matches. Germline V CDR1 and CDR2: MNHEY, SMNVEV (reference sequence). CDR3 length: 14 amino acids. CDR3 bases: TGTGCCAGCAGCCGGACAGGGGAAGGCTACGAGCAGTACTTC. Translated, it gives CASSRTGEGYEQYF.

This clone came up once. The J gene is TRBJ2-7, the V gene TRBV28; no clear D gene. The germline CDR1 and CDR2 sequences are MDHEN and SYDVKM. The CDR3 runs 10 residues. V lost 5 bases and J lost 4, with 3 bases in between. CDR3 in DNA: TGTGCCAGCAGTCAGTACGAGCAGTACTTC. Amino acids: CASSQYEQYF. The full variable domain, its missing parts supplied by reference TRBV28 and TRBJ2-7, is DVKVTQSSRYLVKRTGEKVFLECVQDMDHENMFWYRQDPGLGLRLIYFSYDVKMKEKGDIPEGYSVSREKKERFSLILESASTNQTSMYLCASSQYEQYFGPGTRLTVT.

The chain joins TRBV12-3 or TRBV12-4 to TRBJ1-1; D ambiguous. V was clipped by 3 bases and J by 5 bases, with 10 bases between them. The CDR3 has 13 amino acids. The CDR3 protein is CASSFGPQTEAFF. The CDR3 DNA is TGTGCCAGCAGTTTTGGCCCCCAAACTGAAGCTTTCTTT.

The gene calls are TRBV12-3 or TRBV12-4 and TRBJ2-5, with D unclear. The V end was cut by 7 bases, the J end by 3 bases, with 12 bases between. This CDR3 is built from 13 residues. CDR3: CASTPGREETQYF. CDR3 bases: TGTGCCAGCACCCCCGGGCGAGAAGAGACCCAGTACTTC.

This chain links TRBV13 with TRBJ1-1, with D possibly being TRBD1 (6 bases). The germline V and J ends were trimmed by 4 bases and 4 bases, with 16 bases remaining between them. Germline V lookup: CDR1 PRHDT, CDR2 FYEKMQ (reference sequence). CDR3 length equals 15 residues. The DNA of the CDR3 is TGTGCCAGCAGCTCACTAGGGGGTGAGGGCACTGAAGCTTTCTTT. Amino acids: CASSSLGGEGTEAFF.

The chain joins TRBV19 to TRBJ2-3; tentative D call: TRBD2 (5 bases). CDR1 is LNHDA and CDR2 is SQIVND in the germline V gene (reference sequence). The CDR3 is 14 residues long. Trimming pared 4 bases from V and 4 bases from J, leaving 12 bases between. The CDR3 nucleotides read TGTGCCAGTAGTAATAGAGCGCGGGCAGATACGCAGTATTTT. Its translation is CASSNRARADTQYF.

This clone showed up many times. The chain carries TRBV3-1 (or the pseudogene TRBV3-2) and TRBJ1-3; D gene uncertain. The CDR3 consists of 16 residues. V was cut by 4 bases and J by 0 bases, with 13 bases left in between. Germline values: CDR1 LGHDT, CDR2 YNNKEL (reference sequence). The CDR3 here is CASSLQQVHSGNTIYF. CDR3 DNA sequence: TGTGCCAGCAGCCTTCAGCAGGTGCACTCTGGAAACACCATATATTTT.

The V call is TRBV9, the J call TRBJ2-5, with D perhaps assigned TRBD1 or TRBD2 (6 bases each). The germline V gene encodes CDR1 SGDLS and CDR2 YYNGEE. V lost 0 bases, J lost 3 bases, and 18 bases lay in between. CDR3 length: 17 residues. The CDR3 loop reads CASSVDGGPPPKETQYF. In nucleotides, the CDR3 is TGTGCCAGCAGCGTAGATGGGGGGCCCCCCCCAAAAGAGACCCAGTACTTC.